The 18 T cell receptor beta chains reported below all come from one sample, sequenced in a study of blood T cell repertoires in COVID-19. Using immunoSEQ multiplex PCR, the repertoire was profiled, and TCRdb retains in-frame clones only, with some absent. The sample consists of some 300,000 clones, 89% of them appearing once. The sample consisted of PBMCs or T cells enriched from blood (not recorded which). The receptors shown here come from a woman in her thirties who had recovered from COVID-19.

This clone was seen a few times. V is TRBV12-5 and J is TRBJ1-5; 8 bases are a match to TRBD1. Germline V gene sequence: CDR1 LGHNT, CDR2 FRNRAP. J gave up 2 bases and V 0 bases, and 6 bases lay outside the gene matches. This CDR3 spans 17 amino acids. CDR3 coding DNA: TGTGCTAGTGGTTTGGTTCCCTTGGGACAGGGCAATCAGCCCCAGCATTTT. Its translation is CASGLVPLGQGNQPQHF.

This rearrangement joins TRBV28 to TRBJ1-1, with D unresolved. Germline CDR1 reads MDHEN; CDR2 reads SYDVKM. The CDR3 contains 12 residues. V dropped 6 bases and J dropped 6 bases, with 11 bases sitting between them. CDR3 protein: CASSHPQAEAFF. CDR3 DNA sequence: TGTGCCAGCAGCCATCCCCAGGCTGAAGCTTTCTTT.

This rearrangement joins TRBV12-3 or TRBV12-4 to TRBJ2-7; D is ambiguous. V was pared by 7 bases and J by 0 bases, with 7 bases between. The CDR3 has 12 residues. In nucleotides, the CDR3 is TGTGCCAGCACCCGGGTCTCCTACGAGCAGTACTTC. The encoded protein is CASTRVSYEQYF.

CDR3 nucleotide sequence: TGCGCCAGCAGCCAAGATAGCGGGGCGGACACCGGGGAGCTGTTTTTT. Its protein product is CASSQDSGADTGELFF. The rearrangement uses TRBV4-1 and TRBJ2-2; TRBD2 matches at 8 bases. There are 16 residues in the CDR3. Trimming at V came to 0 bases and at J to 3 bases, leaving 3 bases not matched to a gene. Germline assignment: CDR1 MGHRA and CDR2 YSYEKL.

V gene TRBV4-1 combines with J gene TRBJ2-7; D gene unclear. The CDR3 sequence is 15 residues long. From germline, CDR1 is MGHRA and CDR2 YSYEKL. Trimming removed 5 bases from V and 3 bases from J, with 17 bases in between. CDR3 nucleotide sequence: TGCGCCAGCAGCTCAAGGTCTGACGGAGACTACGAGCAGTACTTC. Residues: CASSSRSDGDYEQYF.

The chain joins TRBV5-4 to TRBJ2-1; no clear D. Germline CDR1 and CDR2: SGHNT and YYREEE (reference sequence). The germline V and J ends were trimmed by 5 bases and 0 bases, with 9 bases remaining between them. The CDR3 is made up of 14 amino acids. The CDR3 sequence: CASSLLVSYNEQFF. In DNA, the CDR3 is TGTGCCAGCAGTCTGTTAGTCTCCTACAATGAGCAGTTCTTC.

This chain links TRBV29-1 with TRBJ2-1; the match to TRBD2 covers 10 bases. CDR1 SQVTM and CDR2 ANQGSEA come from the germline V gene. This CDR3 spans 14 amino acids. V was pared by 7 bases and J by 6 bases, with 9 bases of the junction left unmatched. CDR3 bases: TGCAGCGGATTACTAGCGGGACGTTTCAATGAGCAGTTCTTC. Translated: CSGLLAGRFNEQFF.

V gene TRBV5-5 combines with J gene TRBJ2-2; D is unclear. Germline CDR1 is SGHKS and CDR2 is YYEKEE (reference sequence). Trimming took 5 bases from V and 10 from J, leaving 3 bases between them. The CDR3 length is 9 residues. The CDR3 DNA follows: TGTGCCAGCAGTAAGGAGCTGTTTTTT. This codes for CASSKELFF. The whole variable domain, filled in from reference TRBV5-5 and TRBJ2-2, reads DAGVTQSPTHLIKTRGQQVTLRCSPISGHKSVSWYQQVLGQGPQFIFQYYEKEERGRGNFPDRFSARQFPNYSSELNVNALLLGDSALYLCASSKELFFGEGSRLTVL.

The V and J genes are TRBV7-8 and TRBJ2-7, with 13 bases identical to TRBD2. CDR1 and CDR2 (germline): SGHVS, FQNEAQ. The CDR3 is 15 amino acids. With 5 bases clipped from V and 4 bases from J, the junction kept 5 bases outside the gene matches. DNA for the CDR3: TGTGCCAGCAGCATCGGACTAGCGGGAGTTTACGAGCAGTACTTC. Protein product: CASSIGLAGVYEQYF.

The chain has TRBV19 and TRBJ2-1; the match to TRBD2 covers 7 bases. Trimming removed 8 bases from V and 4 bases from J; junction bases left unmatched: 8. CDR3 size: 14 residues. Per the germline V gene, CDR1 is LNHDA and CDR2 is SQIVND (reference sequence). The CDR3: CASSSGEGYNEQFF. CDR3 nucleotides: TGTGCCAGTTCGAGCGGGGAGGGGTACAATGAGCAGTTCTTC.

V and J are TRBV27 and TRBJ1-2; D is unresolved. Trimming cost V 6 bases and J 8 bases, with 13 bases left between them. Germline CDR1 is MNHEY and CDR2 is SMNVEV (reference sequence). The CDR3 extends over 12 amino acids. Here the CDR3 DNA reads TGTGCCAGCAGGGGAGCGGCTCGCGGCTACACCTTC. Protein product: CASRGAARGYTF.

The rearrangement links TRBV29-1 to TRBJ1-2, with a weak D call TRBD1 (6 bases). The CDR3 runs to 13 residues. The V end was cut by 4 bases, the J end by 4 bases, with 13 bases between. Germline CDR1 reads SQVTM; CDR2 reads ANQGSEA. The CDR3 DNA follows: TGCAGCGTTGTCTTTACAGGGACCTATGGCTACACCTTC. Amino acid sequence: CSVVFTGTYGYTF.

This chain joins TRBV5-1 and TRBJ2-3; D may be TRBD2 (6 bases). Per germline, CDR1 SGHRS and CDR2 YFSETQ. The V end was cut by 0 bases, the J end by 2 bases, with 7 bases between. This CDR3 spans 14 amino acids. Written as DNA, the CDR3 is TGCGCCAGCAGCTTGGGGACTACCACAGATACGCAGTATTTT. This encodes CASSLGTTTDTQYF.

The rearrangement joins TRBV20-1 to TRBJ2-7; the D gene is possibly TRBD2 (6 bases). Germline V gives CDR1 DFQATT, CDR2 SNEGSKA (reference sequence). The ends were cut back, 5 bases at V and 1 base at J, with 6 bases in the middle. CDR3 length equals 11 residues. This CDR3 reads CSAGTSYEQYF. CDR3 nucleotide sequence: TGCAGTGCTGGGACTTCCTACGAGCAGTACTTC.

In the case of this clone: At the DNA level, this CDR3 is encoded by other sequences in the same sample as well. This chain uses TRBV18 with TRBJ1-1, with 7 nucleotides matching TRBD1. The CDR3 is 14 amino acids. Unmatched junction bases numbered 3, after V lost 3 bases and J lost 2 bases. The germline gives CDR1 KGHSH, CDR2 LQKENI. CDR3 in DNA: TGTGCCAGCTCACCCCAGGGGGTAAACACTGAAGCTTTCTTT. This gives the protein CASSPQGVNTEAFF.

This chain connects TRBV7-9 to TRBJ1-2; no reliable D call. The germline V gene has CDR1 SEHNR and CDR2 FQNEAQ (reference sequence). V lost 1 base to trimming and J lost 2 bases, with 11 bases between them. This CDR3 contains 15 residues. CDR3 DNA: TGTGCCAGCAGCTTAGGAACAGCTTACAACTATGGCTACACCTTC. Protein: CASSLGTAYNYGYTF.

This clone was counted between two and nine times. This sequence joins TRBV19 and TRBJ1-1, with 7 positions matching TRBD1. V lost 5 bases to trimming and J lost 3 bases; unmatched junction nucleotides: 9. The CDR3 is 15 amino acids. Germline lookup yields CDR1 LNHDA and CDR2 SQIVND (reference sequence). The CDR3 sequence: CASSHRGGADTEAFF. The CDR3, as DNA: TGTGCCAGTAGTCATCGAGGGGGCGCGGACACTGAAGCTTTCTTT.

The chain combines TRBV11-2 with TRBJ1-1, with D uncertain. Germline CDR1 and CDR2: SGHAT and FQNNGV. The CDR3 sequence is 17 residues long. V was pared by 0 bases and J by 4 bases, with 18 bases between. The CDR3: CASSLEGPRRRGTEAFF. The CDR3 coding sequence is TGTGCCAGCAGCTTAGAAGGTCCGCGTCGTCGGGGCACTGAAGCTTTCTTT. Filled out from reference TRBV11-2 and TRBJ1-1, the complete variable domain reads EAGVAQSPRYKIIEKRQSVAFWCNPISGHATLYWYQQILGQGPKLLIQFQNNGVVDDSQLPKDRFSAERLKGVDSTLKIQPAKLEDSAVYLCASSLEGPRRRGTEAFFGQGTRLTVV.